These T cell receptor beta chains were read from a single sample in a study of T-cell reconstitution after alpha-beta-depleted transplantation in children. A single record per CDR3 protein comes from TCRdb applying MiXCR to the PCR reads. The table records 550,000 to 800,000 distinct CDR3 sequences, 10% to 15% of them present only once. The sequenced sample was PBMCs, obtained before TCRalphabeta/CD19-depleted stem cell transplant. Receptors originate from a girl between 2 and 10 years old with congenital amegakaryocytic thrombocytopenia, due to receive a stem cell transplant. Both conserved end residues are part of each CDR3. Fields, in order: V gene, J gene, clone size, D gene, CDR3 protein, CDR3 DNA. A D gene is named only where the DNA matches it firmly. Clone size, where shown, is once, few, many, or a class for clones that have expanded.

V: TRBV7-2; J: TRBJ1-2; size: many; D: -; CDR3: CASSPDRGGYTF; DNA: TGTGCCAGCAGCCCGGACAGAGGGGGCTACACCTTC
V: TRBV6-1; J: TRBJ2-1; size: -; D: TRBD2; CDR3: CASSPIRTSGSNEQFF; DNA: TGTGCCAGCAGTCCCATAAGGACTAGCGGTTCCAATGAGCAGTTCTTC
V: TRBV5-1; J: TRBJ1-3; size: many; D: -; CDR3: CASSLEGYSGNTIYF; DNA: TGCGCCAGCAGCTTGGAAGGATACTCTGGAAACACCATATATTTT
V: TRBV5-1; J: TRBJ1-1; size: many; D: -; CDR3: CASSLAQGNTEAFF; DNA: TGCGCCAGCAGCTTGGCGCAGGGGAACACTGAAGCTTTCTTT
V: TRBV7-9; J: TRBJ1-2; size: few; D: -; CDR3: CASSSSTLARGYTF; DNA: TGTGCCAGCAGCTCCTCGACCCTGGCGAGGGGCTACACCTTC
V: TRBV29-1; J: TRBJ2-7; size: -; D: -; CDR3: CSVTAGAGIGNKQYF; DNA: TGCAGCGTTACTGCCGGGGCGGGAATTGGCAACAAGCAGTACTTC
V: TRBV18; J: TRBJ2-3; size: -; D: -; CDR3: CASSPSGTTQYF; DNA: TGTGCCAGCTCACCATCCGGGACCACGCAGTATTTT
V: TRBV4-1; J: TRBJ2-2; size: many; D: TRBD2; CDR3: CASRTSGSTGELFF; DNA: TGCGCCAGCAGGACTAGCGGGAGCACCGGGGAGCTGTTTTTT
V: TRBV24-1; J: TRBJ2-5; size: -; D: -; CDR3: CATAGVQETQYF; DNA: TGTGCCACGGCCGGGGTCCAAGAGACCCAGTACTTC
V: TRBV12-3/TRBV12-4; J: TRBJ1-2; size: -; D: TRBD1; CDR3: CASSMGQDVGYTF; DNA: TGTGCCAGCAGTATGGGACAGGACGTGGGCTACACCTTC
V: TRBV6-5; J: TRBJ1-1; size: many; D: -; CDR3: CASSYTSGVNTEAFF; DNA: TGTGCCAGCAGTTATACCTCCGGGGTTAACACTGAAGCTTTCTTT
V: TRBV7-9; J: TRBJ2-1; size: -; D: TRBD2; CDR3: CASMRSGSPYNEQFF; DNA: TGTGCCAGCATGCGGAGCGGGAGCCCCTACAATGAGCAGTTCTTC
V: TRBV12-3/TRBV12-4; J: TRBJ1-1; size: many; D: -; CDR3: CASRFVGNTEAFF; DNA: TGTGCCAGCCGATTCGTCGGGAACACTGAAGCTTTCTTT
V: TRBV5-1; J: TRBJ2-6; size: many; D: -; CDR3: CASSLYAAGANVLTF; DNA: TGCGCCAGCAGCTTGTACGCGGCCGGGGCCAACGTCCTGACTTTC
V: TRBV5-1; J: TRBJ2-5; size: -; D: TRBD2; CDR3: CASSSRERETQYF; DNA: TGCGCCAGCAGCTCGCGGGAGAGAGAGACCCAGTACTTC
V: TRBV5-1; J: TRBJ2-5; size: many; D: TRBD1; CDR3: CASVLRQGALETQYF; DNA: TGCGCCAGCGTCCTTCGACAGGGGGCATTGGAGACCCAGTACTTC
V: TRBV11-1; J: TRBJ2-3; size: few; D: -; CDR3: CASSDQTGRDTQYF; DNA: TGTGCCAGCAGCGACCAGACCGGACGAGATACGCAGTATTTT
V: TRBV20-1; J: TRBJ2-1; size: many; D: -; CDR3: CSAIHSGGEQFF; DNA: TGCAGTGCCATCCATTCGGGTGGCGAGCAGTTCTTC
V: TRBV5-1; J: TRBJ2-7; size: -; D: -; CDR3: CASSAQGPYEQYF; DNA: TGCGCCAGCAGCGCGCAGGGGCCCTACGAGCAGTACTTC
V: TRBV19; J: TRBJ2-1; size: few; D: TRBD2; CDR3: CASSISAGGEDNEQFF; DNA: TGTGCCAGTAGTATAAGTGCGGGGGGTGAGGACAATGAGCAGTTCTTC
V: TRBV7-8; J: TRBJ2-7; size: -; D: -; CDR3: CASSLRRLALPYEQYF; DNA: TGTGCCAGCAGCTTGCGCCGGCTAGCGCTACCCTACGAGCAGTACTTC
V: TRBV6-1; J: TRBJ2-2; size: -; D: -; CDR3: CASTDFDTGELFF; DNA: TGTGCCAGCACGGACTTCGACACCGGGGAGCTGTTTTTT
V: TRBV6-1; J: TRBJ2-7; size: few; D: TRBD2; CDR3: CASSQRLAGVPPKSEQYF; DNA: TGTGCCAGCAGTCAAAGACTAGCGGGAGTTCCTCCTAAGTCCGAGCAGTACTTC
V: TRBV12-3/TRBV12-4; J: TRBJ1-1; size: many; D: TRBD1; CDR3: CASTPGGAAEAFF; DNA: TGTGCCAGCACCCCAGGGGGGGCCGCTGAAGCTTTCTTT
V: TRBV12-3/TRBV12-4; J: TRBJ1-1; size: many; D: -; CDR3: CASSQTGWDLGDTEAFF; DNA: TGTGCCAGCAGTCAGACCGGGTGGGACTTGGGGGACACTGAAGCTTTCTTT
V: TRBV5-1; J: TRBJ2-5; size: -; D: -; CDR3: CASLGTGFEETQYF; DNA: TGCGCCAGCCTCGGAACTGGCTTCGAGGAGACCCAGTACTTC
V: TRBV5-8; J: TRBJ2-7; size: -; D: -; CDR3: CASSLSADRLSYEQYF; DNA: TGTGCCAGCAGCTTGTCCGCGGACCGTCTTTCCTACGAGCAGTACTTC
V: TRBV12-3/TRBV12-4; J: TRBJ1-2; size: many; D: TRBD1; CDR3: CASSVPDRGDYGYTF; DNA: TGTGCCAGCAGCGTTCCGGACAGGGGCGACTATGGCTACACCTTC
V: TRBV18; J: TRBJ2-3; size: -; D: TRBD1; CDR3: CASSPPGQGTDTQYF; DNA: TGTGCCAGCTCACCGCCGGGACAGGGGACAGATACGCAGTATTTT
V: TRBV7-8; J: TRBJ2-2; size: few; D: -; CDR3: CASSLVGGNPGELFF; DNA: TGTGCCAGCAGCTTAGTCGGCGGGAATCCCGGGGAGCTGTTTTTT
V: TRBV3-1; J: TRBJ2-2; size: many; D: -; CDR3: CASSQDPGELFF; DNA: TGTGCCAGCAGCCAGGACCCAGGGGAGCTGTTTTTT
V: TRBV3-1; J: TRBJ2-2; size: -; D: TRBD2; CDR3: CASSRIAGGGSGELFF; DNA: TGTGCCAGCAGCCGAATAGCGGGAGGAGGCTCCGGGGAGCTGTTTTTT
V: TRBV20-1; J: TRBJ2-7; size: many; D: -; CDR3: CSARGGYGGEQYF; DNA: TGCAGTGCTAGAGGGGGGTATGGTGGCGAGCAGTACTTC
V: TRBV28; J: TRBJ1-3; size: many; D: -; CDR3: CATAGTTGNTIYF; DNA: TGTGCCACCGCCGGGACAACTGGAAACACCATATATTTT
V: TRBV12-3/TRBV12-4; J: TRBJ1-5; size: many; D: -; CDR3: CASSLRPDQPQHF; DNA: TGTGCCAGCAGTTTACGTCCCGATCAGCCCCAGCATTTT
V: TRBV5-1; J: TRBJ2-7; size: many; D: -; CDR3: CASSLVGLVGEQYF; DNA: TGCGCCAGCAGCTTGGTAGGTTTAGTTGGCGAGCAGTACTTC
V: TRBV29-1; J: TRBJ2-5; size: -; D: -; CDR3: CSVEDPQGQETQYF; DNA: TGCAGCGTTGAAGATCCACAGGGCCAAGAGACCCAGTACTTC
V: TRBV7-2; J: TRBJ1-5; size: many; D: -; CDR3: CASTPWENSNQPQHF; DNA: TGTGCCAGCACCCCTTGGGAGAATAGCAATCAGCCCCAGCATTTT
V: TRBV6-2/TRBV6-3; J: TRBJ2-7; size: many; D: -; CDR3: CASSPTRGESSYEQYF; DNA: TGTGCCAGCAGCCCAACTCGAGGAGAATCCTCCTACGAGCAGTACTTC
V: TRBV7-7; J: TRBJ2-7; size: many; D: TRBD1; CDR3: CASSPYQTGVYYEQYF; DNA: TGTGCCAGCAGCCCCTATCAGACAGGGGTCTACTACGAGCAGTACTTC
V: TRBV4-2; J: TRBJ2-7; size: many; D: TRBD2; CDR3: CASSQDEVGTSLDEQYF; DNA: TGTGCCAGCAGCCAAGATGAAGTGGGGACTAGTCTTGACGAGCAGTACTTC
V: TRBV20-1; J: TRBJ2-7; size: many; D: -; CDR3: CSANGQTLYEQYF; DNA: TGCAGTGCTAACGGACAGACTCTCTACGAGCAGTACTTC
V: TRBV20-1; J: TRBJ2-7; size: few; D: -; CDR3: CSARDTPDRRYEQYF; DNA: TGCAGTGCTAGAGATACCCCTGACAGAAGGTACGAGCAGTACTTC
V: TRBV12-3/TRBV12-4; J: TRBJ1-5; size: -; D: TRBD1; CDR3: CASSLASTGDQPQHF; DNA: TGTGCCAGCAGTTTAGCGTCGACAGGGGACCAGCCCCAGCATTTT
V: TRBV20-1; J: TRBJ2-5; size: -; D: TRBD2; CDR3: CSARAPGLAGVGETQYF; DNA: TGCAGTGCTAGAGCCCCGGGACTAGCGGGAGTTGGGGAGACCCAGTACTTC
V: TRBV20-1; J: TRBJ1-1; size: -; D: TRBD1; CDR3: CSARGTGNTEASF; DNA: TGCAGTGCTAGGGGGACAGGGAACACTGAAGCTTCCTTT
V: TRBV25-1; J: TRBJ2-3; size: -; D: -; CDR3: CASSEYQADTQYF; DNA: TGTGCCAGCAGTGAATACCAAGCAGATACGCAGTATTTT
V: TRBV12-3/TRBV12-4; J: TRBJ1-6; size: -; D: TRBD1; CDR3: CASSLGQGNNSPLHF; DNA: TGTGCCAGCAGTCTGGGACAGGGGAATAATTCACCCCTCCACTTT
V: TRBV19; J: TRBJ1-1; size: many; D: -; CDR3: CASRVDSTITEAFF; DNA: TGTGCCAGTAGGGTAGACAGCACAATCACTGAAGCTTTCTTT
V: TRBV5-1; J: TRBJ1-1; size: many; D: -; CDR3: CASSRIHLNTEAFF; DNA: TGCGCCAGCAGCCGCATCCATTTGAACACTGAAGCTTTCTTT
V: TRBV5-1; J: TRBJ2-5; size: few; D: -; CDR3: CASSITGLGETQYF; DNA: TGCGCCAGCAGCATTACGGGACTCGGGGAGACCCAGTACTTC
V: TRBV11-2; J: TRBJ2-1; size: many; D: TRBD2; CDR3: CASSLETSAFYNEQFF; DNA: TGTGCCAGCAGCCTAGAGACTAGCGCCTTCTACAATGAGCAGTTCTTC
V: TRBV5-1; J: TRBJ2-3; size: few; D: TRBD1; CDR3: CASRGQGNTDTQYF; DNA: TGCGCCAGCCGCGGACAGGGTAACACAGATACGCAGTATTTT
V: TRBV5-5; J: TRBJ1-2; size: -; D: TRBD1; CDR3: CASSLQQGRTSDYTF; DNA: TGTGCCAGCAGCTTGCAACAGGGGCGGACGAGCGACTACACCTTC